This T cell receptor (beta chain) was identified during a study of a mutant IDH1 vaccine in newly diagnosed glioma. Across the whole study: Radiotherapy alone preceded vaccination by 4-6 weeks; alternatively, vaccination started with temozolomide cycles. Week 47 marked visit V13, whereas week 35 marked visit V12.

In the case of this clone: Antigen specificity is unknown.

The time point: week 35, safety follow-up. Doses of 300 ug of mutant IDH1 20-mer peptide were given with topical imiquimod. Each astrocytoma in the donors was new, WHO grade 3 or 4, IDH1-mutant and ATRX-lost. Trimming removed 5 bases from V and 5 bases from J, with 13 bases in between. The CDR3 loop spans 13 amino acids. Germline V gene sequence: CDR1 ENHRY, CDR2 SYGVKD. Points from the study as a whole: Vaccination elicited immune responses in 93.3% of patients.

The table came from immunoSEQ multiplex PCR; TCRdb's copy has only in-frame clones and leaves some out. The sample holds about 44,000 clones, around 86% seen once. The rearrangement joins TRBV10-3 to TRBJ2-7, with TRBD1 as a possible D gene (5 bases). Specimen: PBMCs, collected from a glioma patient whose treatment included an IDH1 peptide vaccine. This receptor was identified in a woman aged 40 to 49 with glioma. Some clones in this sample may be carry-over from other donors' samples. CDR3 in DNA: TGTGCCATCAGTAATAAGGCCAGGGACGAGCAGTACTTC. This codes for CAISNKARDEQYF.